This T cell receptor (beta chain) is drawn from a study of STAT5B mutations in CD4+ large granular lymphocyte leukemia. Study-level background: Among healthy controls, a particular HLA allele went with more CDR3 'QG' motifs. Study-level findings and limits: Less than 30% of private leukemic clonotypes occurred rarely in other patients' non-leukemic repertoires. Top patient clones used TRBV06 genes more often: 8/27 versus 2/35 in controls.

Sequencing was performed with immunoSEQ multiplex PCR; in TCRdb, only in-frame clones are kept and a portion is missing. The sample holds around 33,000 clones; roughly three quarters are singletons and the top ten take roughly 2%. About this clone: The antigen is not known.

Germline V gene sequence: CDR1 SGHRS, CDR2 YFSETQ. V was trimmed by 7 bases and J by 4 bases, leaving 13 bases between them. This CDR3 contains 13 residues. Sequences were obtained from CD4+ T cells from blood buffy coats. The genes are TRBV5-1 and TRBJ2-3, with a weak D call TRBD2 (6 bases). The TCR sequence derives from a human donor in good health. CDR3 in DNA: TGCGCCAGCCACTGGGGAGGCGCAGATACGCAGTATTTT. Its translation is CASHWGGADTQYF.